This T cell receptor (beta chain) was captured by sequencing in a study of blood T cell repertoires in COVID-19. Study as a whole: From the United States, Italy and Spain came samples of acute and convalescent COVID-19. PBMCs, B-cell-depleted T cells, or T cells provided the cDNA or gDNA that made up the material.

The CDR3 totals 18 residues. The germline CDR1 and CDR2 sequences are SGHRS and YFSETQ. V lost 2 bases to trimming and J lost 4 bases; unmatched junction nucleotides: 13. Original processing notes: Amplification with reference gene primers provided the estimates of nucleated cell counts. Assay used: immunoSEQ multiplex PCR; TCRdb lists only in-frame clones, some missing. V, J and clone size are taken as reported in that table, and D and trimming were inferred from the DNA itself. This sample has roughly 38,000 clones; roughly 90% occur once, and the top ten carry 9.5% to 13%. This clone was picked up one time.

The sample was peripheral blood. The origin of this receptor is a man aged 70 or older with acute or convalescent COVID-19. The rearrangement joins TRBV5-1 to TRBJ2-2; 8 nucleotides line up with TRBD1. The CDR3 nucleotides are TGCGCCAGCAGCTTTGGTCAGGGGGCTAAGGAAGGCACCGGGGAGCTGTTTTTT. This codes for CASSFGQGAKEGTGELFF.